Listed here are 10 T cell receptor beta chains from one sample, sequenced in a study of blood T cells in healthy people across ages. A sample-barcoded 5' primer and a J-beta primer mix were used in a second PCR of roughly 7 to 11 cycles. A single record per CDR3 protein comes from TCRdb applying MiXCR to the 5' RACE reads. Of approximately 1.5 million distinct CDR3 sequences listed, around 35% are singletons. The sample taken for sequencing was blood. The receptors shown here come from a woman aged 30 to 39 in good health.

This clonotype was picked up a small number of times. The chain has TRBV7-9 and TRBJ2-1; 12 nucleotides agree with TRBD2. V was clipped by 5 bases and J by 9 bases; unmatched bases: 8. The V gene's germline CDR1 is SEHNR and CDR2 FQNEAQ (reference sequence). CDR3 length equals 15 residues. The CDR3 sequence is CASSLSSGGAREQFF. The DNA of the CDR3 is TGTGCCAGCAGCCTATCTAGCGGGGGGGCCCGTGAGCAGTTCTTC. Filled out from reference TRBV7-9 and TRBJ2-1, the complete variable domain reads DTGVSQNPRHKITKRGQNVTFRCDPISEHNRLYWYRQTLGQGPEFLTYFQNEAQLEKSRLLSDRFSAERPKGSFSTLEIQRTEQGDSAMYLCASSLSSGGAREQFFGPGTRLTVL.

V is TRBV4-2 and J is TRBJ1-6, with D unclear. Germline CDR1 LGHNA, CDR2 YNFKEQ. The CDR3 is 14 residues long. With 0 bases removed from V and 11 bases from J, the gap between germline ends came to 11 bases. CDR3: CASSQERTDPPLHF. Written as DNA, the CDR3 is TGTGCCAGCAGCCAAGAGCGGACGGACCCACCCCTCCACTTT.

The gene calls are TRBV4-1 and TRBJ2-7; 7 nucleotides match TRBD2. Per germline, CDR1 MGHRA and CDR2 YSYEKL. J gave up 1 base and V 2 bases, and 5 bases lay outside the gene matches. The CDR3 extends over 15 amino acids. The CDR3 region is CASSQPLAESYEQYF. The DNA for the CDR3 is TGCGCCAGCAGCCAACCCCTAGCGGAATCCTACGAGCAGTACTTC.

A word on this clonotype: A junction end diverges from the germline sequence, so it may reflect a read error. For the CDR3, the DNA is TGCAGTGCTAGAGATCGGACGGGAGTCCGCTCCGACGAGCAGTACTTC. Its translation is CSARDRTGVRSDEQYF. This chain connects TRBV20-1 to TRBJ2-7, with D possibly matching TRBD2 (6 bases). Germline V lookup: CDR1 DFQATT, CDR2 SNEGSKA (reference sequence). The length of the CDR3 is 16 residues.

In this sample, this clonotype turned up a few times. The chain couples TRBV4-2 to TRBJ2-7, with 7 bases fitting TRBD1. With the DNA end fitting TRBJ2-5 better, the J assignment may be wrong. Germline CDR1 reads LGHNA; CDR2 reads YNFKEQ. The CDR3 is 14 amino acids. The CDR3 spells CASSQTGDQETQYF. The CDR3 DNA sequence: TGTGCCAGCAGCCAAACAGGGGATCAAGAGACCCAGTACTTC.

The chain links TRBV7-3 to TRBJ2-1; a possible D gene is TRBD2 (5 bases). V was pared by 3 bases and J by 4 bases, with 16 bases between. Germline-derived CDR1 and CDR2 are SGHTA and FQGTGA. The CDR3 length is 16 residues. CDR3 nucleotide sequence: TGTGCCAGCAGCTTCTTGGCGGGTCTACGATACAATGAGCAGTTCTTC. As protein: CASSFLAGLRYNEQFF.

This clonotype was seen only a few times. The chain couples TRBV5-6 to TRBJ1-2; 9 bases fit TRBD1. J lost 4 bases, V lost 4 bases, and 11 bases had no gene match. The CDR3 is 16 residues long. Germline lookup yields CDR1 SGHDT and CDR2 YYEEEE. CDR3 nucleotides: TGTGCCAGCAGCCGGGGACAGGGTCTTTCTTTCTATGGCTACACCTTC. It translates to CASSRGQGLSFYGYTF. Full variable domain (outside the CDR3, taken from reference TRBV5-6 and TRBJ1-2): DAGVTQSPTHLIKTRGQQVTLRCSPKSGHDTVSWYQQALGQGPQFIFQYYEEEERQRGNFPDRFSGHQFPNYSSELNVNALLLGDSALYLCASSRGQGLSFYGYTFGSGTRLTVV.

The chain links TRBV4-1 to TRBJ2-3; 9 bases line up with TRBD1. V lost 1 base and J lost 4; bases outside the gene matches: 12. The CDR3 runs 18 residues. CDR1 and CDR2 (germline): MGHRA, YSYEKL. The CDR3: CASSQGSRGTGRADTQYF. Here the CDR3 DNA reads TGCGCCAGCAGCCAAGGGAGTAGGGGGACAGGGAGGGCAGATACGCAGTATTTT.

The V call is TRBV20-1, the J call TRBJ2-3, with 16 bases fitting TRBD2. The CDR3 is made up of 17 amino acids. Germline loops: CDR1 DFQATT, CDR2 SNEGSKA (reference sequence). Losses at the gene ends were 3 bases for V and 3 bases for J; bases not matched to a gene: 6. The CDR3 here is CSARGLAGGHLTDTQYF. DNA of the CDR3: TGCAGTGCTAGGGGACTAGCGGGGGGGCATTTAACAGATACGCAGTATTTT.

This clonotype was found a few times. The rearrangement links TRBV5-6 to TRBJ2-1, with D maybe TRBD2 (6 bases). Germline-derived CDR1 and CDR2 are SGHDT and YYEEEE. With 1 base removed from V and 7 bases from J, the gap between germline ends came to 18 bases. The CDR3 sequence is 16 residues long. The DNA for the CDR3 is TGTGCCAGCAGCTTGCGACCGGGAGCTAGGAGAAATGAGCAGTTCTTC. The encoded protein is CASSLRPGARRNEQFF.